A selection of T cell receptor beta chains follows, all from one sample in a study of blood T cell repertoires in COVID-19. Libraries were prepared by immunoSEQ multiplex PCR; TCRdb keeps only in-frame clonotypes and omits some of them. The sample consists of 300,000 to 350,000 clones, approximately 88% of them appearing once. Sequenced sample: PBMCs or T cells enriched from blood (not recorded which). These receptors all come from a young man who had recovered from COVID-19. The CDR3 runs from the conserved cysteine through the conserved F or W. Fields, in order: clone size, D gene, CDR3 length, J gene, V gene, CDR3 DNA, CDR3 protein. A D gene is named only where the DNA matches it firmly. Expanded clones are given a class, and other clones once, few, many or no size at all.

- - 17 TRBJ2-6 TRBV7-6 TGTGCCAGCAGCTTAGGCCCGCCTAGCTCTGGGGCCAACGTCCTGACTTTC CASSLGPPSSGANVLTF
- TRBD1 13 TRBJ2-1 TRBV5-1 TGCGCCAGCACCTTGACAGGGTTCAATGAGCAGTTCTTC CASTLTGFNEQFF
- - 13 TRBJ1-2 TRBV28 TGTGCCAGCAGTTTATGGGAGGGGAATGGCTACACCTTC CASSLWEGNGYTF
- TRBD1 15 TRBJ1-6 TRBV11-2 TGTGCCAGCAGCTTAGCTTTGGGACAGGGTTCACCCCTCCACTTT CASSLALGQGSPLHF
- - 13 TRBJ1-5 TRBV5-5 TGTGCCAGCAGCATTGACAGCTATCAGCCCCAGCATTTT CASSIDSYQPQHF
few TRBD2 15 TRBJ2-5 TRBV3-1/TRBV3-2 TGTGCCAGCAGCCCAGAGACTAGCGGGAGAGAGACCCAGTACTTC CASSPETSGRETQYF
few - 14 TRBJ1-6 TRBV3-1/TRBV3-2 TGTGCCAGCAGCCACAGCGGGGGAAATTCACCCCTCCACTTT CASSHSGGNSPLHF
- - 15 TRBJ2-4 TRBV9 TGTGCCAGCAGCGTAGGGGGGGACGCTAAAAACATTCAGTACTTC CASSVGGDAKNIQYF
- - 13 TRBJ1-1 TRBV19 TGTGCCAGTAGCCAAGGGAGTTTGGCTGAAGCTTTCTTT CASSQGSLAEAFF
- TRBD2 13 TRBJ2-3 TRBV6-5 TGTGCCAGCACAGGACTAGCGGAGGATACGCAGTATTTT CASTGLAEDTQYF
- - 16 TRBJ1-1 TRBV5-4 TGTGCCAGCAGCTCCCCGACGGAGGGTCCGAACACTGAAGCTTTCTTT CASSSPTEGPNTEAFF
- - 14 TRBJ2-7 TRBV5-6 TGTGCCAGCAGCTCGGGACTCCTCGCCCACGAGCAGTACTTC CASSSGLLAHEQYF